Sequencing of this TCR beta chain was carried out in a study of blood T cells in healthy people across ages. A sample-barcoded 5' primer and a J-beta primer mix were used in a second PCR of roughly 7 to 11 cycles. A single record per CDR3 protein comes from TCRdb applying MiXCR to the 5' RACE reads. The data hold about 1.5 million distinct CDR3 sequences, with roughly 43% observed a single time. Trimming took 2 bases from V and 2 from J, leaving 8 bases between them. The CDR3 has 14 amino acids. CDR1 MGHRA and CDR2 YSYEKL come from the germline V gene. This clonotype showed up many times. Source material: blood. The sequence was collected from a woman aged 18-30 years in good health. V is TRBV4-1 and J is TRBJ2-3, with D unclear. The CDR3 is CASSQLGFTDTQYF. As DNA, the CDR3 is TGCGCCAGCAGCCAATTGGGCTTCACAGATACGCAGTATTTT.